What follows are 9 T cell receptor beta chains derived from one specimen sequenced in a study of T cells in women clearing cervical HPV infection. This table comes from immunoSEQ multiplex PCR, and its TCRdb copy is limited to in-frame clones, with some not included. The table for this sample gives about 14,000 clones. The specimen sequenced was blood buffy coat. Every receptor here comes from a woman aged 18 to 75 with a cervical HPV16 infection that either progressed to CIN3+ or cleared (not recorded which).

In regard to this clone: The read terminates 3 residues before the CDR3 end, so the remaining end is supplied by the germline J gene. This chain joins TRBV19 and TRBJ1-2, with D possibly matching TRBD1 (6 bases). The CDR3 is made up of 14 amino acids. The germline gives CDR1 LNHDA, CDR2 SQIVND (reference sequence). The DNA read from the CDR3 is TGTGCCAGTAGCCAACCGGGACACGGGTACGAC. Protein sequence: CASSQPGHGYD. The entire CDR3 protein reads CASSQPGHGYDYTF. Filled out from reference TRBV19 and TRBJ1-2, the complete variable domain reads DGGITQSPKYLFRKEGQNVTLSCEQNLNHDAMYWYRQDPGQGLRLIYYSQIVNDFQKGDIAEGYSVSREKKESFPLTVTSAQKNPTAFYLCASSQPGHGYDYTFGSGTRLTVV.

In the case of this clone: The read terminates 3 residues ahead of where the CDR3 ends, so the germline J gene completes it. The genes are TRBV6-2 or TRBV6-3 and TRBJ2-7; TRBD2 aligns across 7 bases. The CDR3 length is 16 residues. Per germline, CDR1 MNHEY and CDR2 SVGEGT. With V trimmed by 1 base and J by 2 bases, 8 bases remained unmatched. CDR3: CASSYLMASGTYEQYF. The sequenced part of the CDR3 DNA is TGTGCCAGCAGTTACTTGATGGCTAGCGGAACCTACGAG.

Details on this clone: The CDR3 end falls 3 residues outside the read, so it is completed with the germline J gene. The rearrangement joins TRBV20-1 to TRBJ2-1; 7 bases fit TRBD2. CDR3 length: 15 amino acids. With V trimmed by 5 bases and J by 3 bases, 10 bases remained unmatched. CDR1 is DFQATT, CDR2 SNEGSKA, per germline (reference sequence). CDR3 bases read: TGCAGTGCTGGGCGGGCGGGAGTTATCTACAATGAG. It encodes CSAGRAGVIYNE. The whole CDR3 sequence is CSAGRAGVIYNEQFF.

As to this clone: At one end the junction does not follow the germline gene, possibly because of a read error. The CDR3 end lies 3 residues beyond the end of the read and is filled in from the germline J gene. V and J are TRBV7-2 and TRBJ2-3; TRBD1 is a possible D gene (5 bases). The CDR3 consists of 14 residues. Germline V lookup: CDR1 SGHTA, CDR2 FQGNSA. The part of the CDR3 DNA that was read is TGTGCCAGCAGCCGGCGTGCAACCACAGGTACG. Amino acids: CASSRRATTGT. The entire CDR3 is CASSRRATTGTQYF.

Frequency places this clone as medium-sized (0.01 to 0.1%). The read gets to within 3 residues of the CDR3 end, and the germline J gene fills in the rest. This chain links TRBV5-6 with TRBJ2-3; D ambiguous. V lost 0 bases, J lost 5 bases, and 7 bases lay in between. Germline V CDR1 and CDR2: SGHDT, YYEEEE. The CDR3 has 13 amino acids. CDR3 sequence: CASSLAVVDTQYF. The CDR3 DNA, read in part, is TGTGCCAGCAGCTTGGCGGTAGTAGATACG.

As to this clone: The sequence runs out 3 residues before the end of the CDR3; the remainder is reconstructed from the germline J gene. This sequence joins TRBV2 and TRBJ2-7; possibly TRBD2 for D (5 bases). Germline CDR1 SNHLY, CDR2 FYNNEI. This CDR3 comprises 17 residues. Deletions cut 4 bases from V and 0 bases from J, with 19 bases between. The CDR3 is CASSVTRLLWDSYEQYF. The DNA read from the CDR3 is TGTGCCAGCAGTGTCACCCGACTACTCTGGGACTCCTACGAG.

This clone is identified as medium-sized from frequency. The sequenced fragment ends 3 residues before the CDR3 boundary, so the rest is inferred from the germline J gene. The chain carries TRBV18 and TRBJ2-5; 7 bases align to TRBD1. The V segment lost 2 bases and the J segment 4 bases; nucleotides outside the gene matches: 4. The CDR3 length is 14 residues. Looked up from germline, CDR1 is KGHSH and CDR2 is LQKENI. The CDR3 loop reads CASSPGTVLETQYF. The part of the CDR3 DNA that was read is TGTGCCAGCTCACCAGGGACAGTCCTAGAGACC.

As for this clone: From the germline J gene comes the end of the CDR3, since the read stops 3 residues before it. The V call is TRBV7-2, the J call TRBJ2-2, with a tentative D call TRBD1 (8 bases). The CDR3 covers 14 residues. CDR1 SGHTA and CDR2 FQGNSA come from the germline V gene. Partial CDR3 DNA: TGTGCCAGCAGCTTAGGACAGGGGAGGGAAAAG. As protein: CASSLGQGREK. The entire CDR3 is CASSLGQGREKLFF. Full variable domain (rest looked up from reference TRBV7-2 and TRBJ2-2): GAGVSQSPSNKVTEKGKDVELRCDPISGHTALYWYRQSLGQGLEFLIYFQGNSAPDKSGLPSDRFSAERTGGSVSTLTIQRTQQEDSAVYLCASSLGQGREKLFFGEGSRLTVL.

Turning to this clone: The read stops 3 residues short of the end of the CDR3; the missing end is completed from the germline J gene. The chain has TRBV7-2 and TRBJ2-3; 7 bases align to TRBD1. Per the germline V gene, CDR1 is SGHTA and CDR2 is FQGNSA. The CDR3 contains 15 residues. CDR3 residues: CASSRDSSGNQPQYF. The sequenced part of the CDR3 DNA is TGTGCCAGCAGCCGGGACAGTTCGGGCAATCAGCCG.